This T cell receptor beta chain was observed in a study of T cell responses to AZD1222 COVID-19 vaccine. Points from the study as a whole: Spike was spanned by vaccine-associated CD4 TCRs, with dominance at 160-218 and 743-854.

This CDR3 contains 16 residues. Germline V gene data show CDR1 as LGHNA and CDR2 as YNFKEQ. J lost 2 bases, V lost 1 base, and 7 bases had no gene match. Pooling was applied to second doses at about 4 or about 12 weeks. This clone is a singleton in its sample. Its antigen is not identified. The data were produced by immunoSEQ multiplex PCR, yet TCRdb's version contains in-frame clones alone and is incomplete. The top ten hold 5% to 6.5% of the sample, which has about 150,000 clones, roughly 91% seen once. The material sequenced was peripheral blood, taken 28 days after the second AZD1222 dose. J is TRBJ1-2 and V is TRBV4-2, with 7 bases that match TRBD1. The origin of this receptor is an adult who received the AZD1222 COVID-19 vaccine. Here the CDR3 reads CASSQVDQGVNYGYTF. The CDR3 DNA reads TGTGCCAGCAGCCAAGTCGATCAGGGGGTGAACTATGGCTACACCTTC.